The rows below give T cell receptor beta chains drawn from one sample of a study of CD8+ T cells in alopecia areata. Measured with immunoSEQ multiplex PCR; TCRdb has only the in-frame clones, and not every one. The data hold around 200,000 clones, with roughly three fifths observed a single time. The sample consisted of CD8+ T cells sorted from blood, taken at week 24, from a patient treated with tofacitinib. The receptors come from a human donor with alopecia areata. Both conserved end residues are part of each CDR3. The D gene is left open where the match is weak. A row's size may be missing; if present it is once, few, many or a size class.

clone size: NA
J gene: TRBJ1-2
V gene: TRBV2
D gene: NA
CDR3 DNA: TGTGCCCCAGCGGAAGGAGATGGCTACACCTTC
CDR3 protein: CAPAEGDGYTF

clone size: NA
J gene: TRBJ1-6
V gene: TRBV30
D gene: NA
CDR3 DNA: TGTGCCTGGAAGGAAGCCTCACCCCTCCACTTT
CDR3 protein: CAWKEASPLHF

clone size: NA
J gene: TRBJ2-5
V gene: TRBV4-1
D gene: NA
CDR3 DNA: TGCGCCAGCAGCCATGAGGGTTCAGAAAACTTACAAGAGACCCAGTACTTC
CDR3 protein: CASSHEGSENLQETQYF

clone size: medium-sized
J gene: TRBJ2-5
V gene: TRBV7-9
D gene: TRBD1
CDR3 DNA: TGTGCCAGCATCCGCGGGGACAGGGTGGTCGAGACCCAGTACTTC
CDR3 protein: CASIRGDRVVETQYF

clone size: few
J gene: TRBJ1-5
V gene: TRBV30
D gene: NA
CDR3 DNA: TGTGCCTGGAGTGGAGGTAGCAATCAGCCCCAGCATTTT
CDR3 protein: CAWSGGSNQPQHF

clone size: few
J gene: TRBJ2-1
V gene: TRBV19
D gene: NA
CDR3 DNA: TGTGCCAGTAGTATATTTTCCGGTACGAATGAGCAGTTCTTC
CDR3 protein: CASSIFSGTNEQFF

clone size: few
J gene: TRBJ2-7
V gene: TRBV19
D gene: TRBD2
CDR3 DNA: TGTGCCAGTAGTACCGGGACTAGCGGCTCCTACGAGCAGTACTTC
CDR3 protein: CASSTGTSGSYEQYF

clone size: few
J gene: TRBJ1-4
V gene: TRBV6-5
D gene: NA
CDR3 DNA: TGTGCCCCCAGACCCAGTCCGGAAAAACTGTTTTTT
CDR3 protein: CAPRPSPEKLFF

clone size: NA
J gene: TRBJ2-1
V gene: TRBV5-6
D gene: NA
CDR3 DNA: TGTGCCAGCCAGCCCCTGGGGGGAAGCTCCTACAATGAGCAGTTCTTC
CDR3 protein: CASQPLGGSSYNEQFF

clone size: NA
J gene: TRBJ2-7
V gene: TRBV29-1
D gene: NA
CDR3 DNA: TGCAGCGTTGAATTGACCTATTCCGGGTCTCACTACGAGCAGTACTTC
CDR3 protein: CSVELTYSGSHYEQYF

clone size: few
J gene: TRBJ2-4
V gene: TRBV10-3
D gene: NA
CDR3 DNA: TGTGCCATCAGTGGAAGTTGGGCTTCAGCCAAAAACATTCAGTACTTC
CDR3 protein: CAISGSWASAKNIQYF

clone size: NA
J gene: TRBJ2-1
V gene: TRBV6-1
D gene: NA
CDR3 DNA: TGTGCCAGCAGTATCCCCGGCAGAGACAATGAGCAGTTCTTC
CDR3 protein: CASSIPGRDNEQFF

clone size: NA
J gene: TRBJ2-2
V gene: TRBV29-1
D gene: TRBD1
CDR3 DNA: TGCAGCGTTATCGGGACAGGAAACACCGGGGAGCTGTTTTTT
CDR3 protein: CSVIGTGNTGELFF

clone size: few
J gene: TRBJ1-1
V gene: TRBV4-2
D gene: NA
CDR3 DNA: TGTGCCAGCAGCCAAGATCGATTGCGTCCAGCTTTCTTT
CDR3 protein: CASSQDRLRPAFF

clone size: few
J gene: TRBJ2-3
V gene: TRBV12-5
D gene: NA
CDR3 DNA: TGTGCTAGTGGCGAAACAGATACGCAGTATTTT
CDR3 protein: CASGETDTQYF

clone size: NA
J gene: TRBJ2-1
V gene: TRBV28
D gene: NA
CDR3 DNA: TGTGCCAGCAGTTTAGAAGGGACAGAGCAGTTCTTC
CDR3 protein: CASSLEGTEQFF

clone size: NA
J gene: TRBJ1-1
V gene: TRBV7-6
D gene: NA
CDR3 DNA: TGTGCCAGCAGCTTAAGGGGAAAGGGCACTGAAGCTTTCTTT
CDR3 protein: CASSLRGKGTEAFF

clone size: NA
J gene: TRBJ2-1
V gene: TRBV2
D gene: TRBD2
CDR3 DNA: TGTGCCAGCAGTCCCTTACTAGACAGGGCTAGCGGGGTTTCCTACAATGAGCAGTTCTTC
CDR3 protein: CASSPLLDRASGVSYNEQFF

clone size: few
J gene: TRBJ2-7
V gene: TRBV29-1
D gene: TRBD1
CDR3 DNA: TGCAGCGTTGAAGATCTACCGGACAGGGGAGAATTCAGACAGTACTTC
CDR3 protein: CSVEDLPDRGEFRQYF

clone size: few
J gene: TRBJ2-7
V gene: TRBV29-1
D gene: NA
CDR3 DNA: TGCAGCGTTGAAGATCGGAGCTACGAGCAGTACTTC
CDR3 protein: CSVEDRSYEQYF

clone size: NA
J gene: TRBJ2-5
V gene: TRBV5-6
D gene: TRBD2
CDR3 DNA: TGTGCCAGCAATGGAAGGACTAGCGGGGAGGGGGAGACCCAGTACTTC
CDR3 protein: CASNGRTSGEGETQYF

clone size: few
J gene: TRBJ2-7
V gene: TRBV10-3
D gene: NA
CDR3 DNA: TGTGCCATCAGGAAGACAGAGGGGCAGTACTTC
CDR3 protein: CAIRKTEGQYF

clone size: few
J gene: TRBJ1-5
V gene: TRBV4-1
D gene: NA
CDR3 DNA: TGCGCCAGCAGCCAAATTGACCCGGGACACGGAATTTCGCCCAGCAATCAGCCCCAGCATTTT
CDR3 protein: CASSQIDPGHGISPSNQPQHF

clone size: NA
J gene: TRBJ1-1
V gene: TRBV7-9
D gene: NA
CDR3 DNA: TGTGCCAGCATCCCCGGAGCCCAGGGGATGAACACTGAAGCTTTCTTT
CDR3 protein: CASIPGAQGMNTEAFF

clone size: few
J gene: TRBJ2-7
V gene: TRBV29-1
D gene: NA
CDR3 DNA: TGCAGCGCTCTAAAGGGGGTCTACGAGCAGTACTTC
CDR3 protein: CSALKGVYEQYF

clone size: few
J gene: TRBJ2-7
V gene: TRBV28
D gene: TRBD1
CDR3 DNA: TGTGCCAGCAGTTCCACAGGGGCCGAGCAGTACTTC
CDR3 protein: CASSSTGAEQYF

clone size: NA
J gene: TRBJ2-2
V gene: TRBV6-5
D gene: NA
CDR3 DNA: TGTGCCGCCGCCACTCCGGCGAACACCGGGGAGCTGTTTTTT
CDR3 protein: CAAATPANTGELFF

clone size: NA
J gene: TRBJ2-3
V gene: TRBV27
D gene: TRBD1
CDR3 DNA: TGTGCCAGCAGGATGACAGGGGTTAGGTGGGCCACAGATACGCAGTATTTT
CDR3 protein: CASRMTGVRWATDTQYF

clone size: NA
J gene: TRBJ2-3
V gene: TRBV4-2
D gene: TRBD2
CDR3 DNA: TGTGCCAGCAGCCGGCCTAGCGGGGACGGTACGCAGTATTTT
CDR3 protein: CASSRPSGDGTQYF

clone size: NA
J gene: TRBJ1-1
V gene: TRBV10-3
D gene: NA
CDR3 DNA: TGTGCCATCAGTTTAGACAGTACGAACACTGAAGCTTTCTTT
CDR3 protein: CAISLDSTNTEAFF

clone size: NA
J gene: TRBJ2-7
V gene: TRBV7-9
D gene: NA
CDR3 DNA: TGTGCCAGCACTCCCCCAGGGATCACCTACGAGCAGTACTTC
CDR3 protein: CASTPPGITYEQYF

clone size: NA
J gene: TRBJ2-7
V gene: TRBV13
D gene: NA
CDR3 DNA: TGTGCCAGCAGCGTCGGCAGGGGTAGTGAGCAGTACTTC
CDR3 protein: CASSVGRGSEQYF

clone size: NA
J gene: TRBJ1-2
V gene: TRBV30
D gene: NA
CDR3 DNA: TGTGCCTGGAGTGGTCTTAACTATGGCTACACCTTC
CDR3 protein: CAWSGLNYGYTF

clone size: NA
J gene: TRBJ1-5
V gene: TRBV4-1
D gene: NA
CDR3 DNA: TGCGCCAGCAGCCAAGGCGGACAGCAGAGCAATCAGCCCCAGCATTTT
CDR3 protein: CASSQGGQQSNQPQHF

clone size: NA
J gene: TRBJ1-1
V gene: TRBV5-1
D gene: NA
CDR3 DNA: TGCGCCAGCAGCTTTGGCAGCACTGAAGCTTTCTTT
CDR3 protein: CASSFGSTEAFF

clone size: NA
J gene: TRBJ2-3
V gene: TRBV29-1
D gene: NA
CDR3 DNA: TGCAGCGTTGGGGGGGTGGTCACCGTTACAGATACGCAGTATTTT
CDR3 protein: CSVGGVVTVTDTQYF

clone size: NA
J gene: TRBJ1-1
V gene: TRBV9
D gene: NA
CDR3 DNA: TGTGCCAGCAGCCAAGGGAACACTGAAGCTTTCTTT
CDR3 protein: CASSQGNTEAFF

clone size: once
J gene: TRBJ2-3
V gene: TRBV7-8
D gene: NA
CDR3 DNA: TGTGCCAGCAGCTTAGCGGGGGCCAGCACAGATACGCAGTATTTT
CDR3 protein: CASSLAGASTDTQYF

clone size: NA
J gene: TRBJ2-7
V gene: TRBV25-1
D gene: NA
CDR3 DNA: TGTGCCAGCAGTGAGCCAGGGGACGAGCAGTACTTC
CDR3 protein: CASSEPGDEQYF

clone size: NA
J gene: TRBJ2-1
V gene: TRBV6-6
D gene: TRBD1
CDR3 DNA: TGTGCCAGCAGTATAAGGGGACAGGGGCGGAATGAGCAGTTCTTC
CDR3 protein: CASSIRGQGRNEQFF

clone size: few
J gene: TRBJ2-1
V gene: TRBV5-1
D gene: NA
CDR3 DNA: TGCGCCAGCTCTCAAAAAGGTCCTCCCGCTGACCAAGGGGGGTTTTACAATGAGCAGTTCTTC
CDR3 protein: CASSQKGPPADQGGFYNEQFF

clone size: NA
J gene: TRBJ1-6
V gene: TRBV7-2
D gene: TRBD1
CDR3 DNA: TGTGCCAGCTCGTCCCGGGACAGGGTGCTAAATTCACCCCTCCACTTT
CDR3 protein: CASSSRDRVLNSPLHF

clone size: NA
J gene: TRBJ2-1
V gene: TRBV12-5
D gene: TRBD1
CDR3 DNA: TGTGCTAGTGGTTTGGTAATAGACGGACAGGTGTTCTTC
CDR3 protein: CASGLVIDGQVFF

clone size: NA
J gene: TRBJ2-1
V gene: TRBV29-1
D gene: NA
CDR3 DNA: TGCAGCGTCCCCCTGGGGCGGGCCACCAATGAGCAGTTCTTC
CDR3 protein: CSVPLGRATNEQFF

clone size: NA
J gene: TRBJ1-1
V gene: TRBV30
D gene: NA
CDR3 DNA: TGTGCCTGGATGCCAGGAGCGATGAACACTGAAGCTTTCTTT
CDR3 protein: CAWMPGAMNTEAFF

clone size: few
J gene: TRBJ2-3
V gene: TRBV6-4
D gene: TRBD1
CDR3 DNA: TGTGCCAGCAGTGTCGCGACAGGGGGCTGGGATACGCAGTATTTT
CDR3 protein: CASSVATGGWDTQYF

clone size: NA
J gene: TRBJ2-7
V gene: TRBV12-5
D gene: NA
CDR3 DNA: TGTGCTAGTGGTTTGTCAGGGGACCCCTACGAGCAGTACTTC
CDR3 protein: CASGLSGDPYEQYF

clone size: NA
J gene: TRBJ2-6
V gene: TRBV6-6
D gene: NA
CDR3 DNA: TGTGCCGCCCGGGCCAACGTCCTGACTTTC
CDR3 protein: CAARANVLTF

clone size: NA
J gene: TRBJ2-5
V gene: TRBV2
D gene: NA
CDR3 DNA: TGTGCCACCCGTTTTTTTATACGAGAGACCCAGTACTTC
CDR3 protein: CATRFFIRETQYF

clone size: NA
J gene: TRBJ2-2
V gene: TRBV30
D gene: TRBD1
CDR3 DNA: TGTGCCTGGGCGGGTCAGGGGGACACCGGGGAGCTGTTTTTT
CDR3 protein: CAWAGQGDTGELFF

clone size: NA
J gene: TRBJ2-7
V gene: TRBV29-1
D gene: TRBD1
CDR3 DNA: TGCAGCGTTGGTGGTATGACAGGGCACGAGCAGTACTTC
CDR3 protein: CSVGGMTGHEQYF

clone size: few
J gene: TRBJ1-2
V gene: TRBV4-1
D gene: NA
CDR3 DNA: TGCGCCAGCAGCCAGATGGTCGGGGGTTATGGCTACACCTTC
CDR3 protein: CASSQMVGGYGYTF

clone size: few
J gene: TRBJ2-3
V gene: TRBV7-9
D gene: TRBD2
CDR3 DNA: TGTGCCAGCAGCAACCAGGCCCCACAGCTAGCGGGGGGGGCAGATACGCAGTATTTT
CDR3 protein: CASSNQAPQLAGGADTQYF

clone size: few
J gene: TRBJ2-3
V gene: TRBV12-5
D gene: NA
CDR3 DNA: TGTGCTAGTGGTTTGACGATCGACAAACCCGTGGCGTATTTT
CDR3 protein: CASGLTIDKPVAYF

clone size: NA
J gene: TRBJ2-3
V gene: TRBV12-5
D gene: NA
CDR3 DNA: TGTGCTAGTGTAACCGGCCGACGAGATACGCAGTATTTT
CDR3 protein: CASVTGRRDTQYF

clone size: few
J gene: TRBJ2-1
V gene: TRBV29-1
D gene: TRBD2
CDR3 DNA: TGCAGCGGGAAGGGACTAGCGGGGGGTGAGCAGTTCTTC
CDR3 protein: CSGKGLAGGEQFF

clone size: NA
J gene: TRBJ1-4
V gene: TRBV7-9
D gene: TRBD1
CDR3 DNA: TGTGCCAGCAGCCCCGCTGGGGCGACAGGGGAAAAACTGTTTTTT
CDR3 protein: CASSPAGATGEKLFF

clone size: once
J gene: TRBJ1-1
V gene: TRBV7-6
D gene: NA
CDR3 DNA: TGTGCCAGCAGCTTACGCCCCATCCCAGACACTGAAGCTTTCTTT
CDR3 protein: CASSLRPIPDTEAFF